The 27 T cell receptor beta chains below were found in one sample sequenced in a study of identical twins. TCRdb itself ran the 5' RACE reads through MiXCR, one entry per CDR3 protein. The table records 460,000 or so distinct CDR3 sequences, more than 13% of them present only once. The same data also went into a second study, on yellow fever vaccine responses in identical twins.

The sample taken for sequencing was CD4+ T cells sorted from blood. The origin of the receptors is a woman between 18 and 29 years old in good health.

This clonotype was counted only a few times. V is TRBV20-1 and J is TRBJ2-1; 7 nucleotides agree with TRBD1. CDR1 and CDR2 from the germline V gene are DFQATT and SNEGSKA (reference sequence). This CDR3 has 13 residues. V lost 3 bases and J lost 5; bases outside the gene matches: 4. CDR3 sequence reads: CSASADRDNEQFF. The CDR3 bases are TGCAGTGCTAGTGCCGACAGGGACAATGAGCAGTTCTTC.

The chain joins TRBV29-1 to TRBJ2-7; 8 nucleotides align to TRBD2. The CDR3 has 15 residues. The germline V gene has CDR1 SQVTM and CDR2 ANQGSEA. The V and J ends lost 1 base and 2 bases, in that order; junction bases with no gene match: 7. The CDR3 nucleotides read TGCAGCGTTGAAGCGGGGGGGGGGTCCACCTACGAGCAGTACTTC. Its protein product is CSVEAGGGSTYEQYF.

The CDR3 here is CASWRSGTDTQYF. DNA for the CDR3: TGTGCCAGTTGGCGATCGGGCACAGATACGCAGTATTTT. This chain links TRBV27 with TRBJ2-3; no clear D gene. This CDR3 contains 13 residues. V lost 9 bases and J 1 base, leaving 11 bases between the germline ends. Germline V gives CDR1 MNHEY, CDR2 SMNVEV (reference sequence).

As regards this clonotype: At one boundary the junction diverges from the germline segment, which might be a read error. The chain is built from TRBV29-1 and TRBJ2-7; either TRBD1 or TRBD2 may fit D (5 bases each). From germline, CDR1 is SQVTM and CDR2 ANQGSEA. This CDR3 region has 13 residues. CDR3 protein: CSVSRDGSHEQYF. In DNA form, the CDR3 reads TGCAGCGTTAGCCGGGACGGCTCCCACGAGCAGTACTTC.

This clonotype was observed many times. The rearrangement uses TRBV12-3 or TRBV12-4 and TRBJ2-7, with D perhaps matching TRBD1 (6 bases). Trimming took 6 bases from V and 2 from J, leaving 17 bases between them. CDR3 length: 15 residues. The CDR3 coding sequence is TGTGCCAGCAGCCCGACAGGAATCATAGCCTACGAGCAGTACTTC. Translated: CASSPTGIIAYEQYF.

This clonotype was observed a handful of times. CDR3: CARVYGAQVYGYTF. CDR3 in DNA: TGCGCCAGGGTTTATGGGGCGCAGGTCTATGGCTACACCTTC. The rearrangement links TRBV4-3 to TRBJ1-2; perhaps TRBD1 as D (5 bases). CDR3 size: 14 residues. V lost 9 bases and J lost 4, with 18 bases in between. Germline V gene sequence: CDR1 LGHNA, CDR2 YSLEER.

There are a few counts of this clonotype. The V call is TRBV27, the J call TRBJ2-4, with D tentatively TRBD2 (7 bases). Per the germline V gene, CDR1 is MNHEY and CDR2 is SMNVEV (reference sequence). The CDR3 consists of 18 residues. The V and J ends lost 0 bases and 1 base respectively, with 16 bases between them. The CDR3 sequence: CASSLSPSGGRAKNIQYF. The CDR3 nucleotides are TGTGCCAGCAGTTTATCCCCTTCGGGGGGCCGGGCCAAAAACATTCAGTACTTC.

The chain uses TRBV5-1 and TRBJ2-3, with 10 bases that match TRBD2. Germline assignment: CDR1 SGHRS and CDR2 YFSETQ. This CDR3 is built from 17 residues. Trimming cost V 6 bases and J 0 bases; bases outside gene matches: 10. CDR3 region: CASTSVAGGYSTDTQYF. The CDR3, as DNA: TGCGCCAGCACATCGGTAGCGGGGGGCTATAGCACAGATACGCAGTATTTT.

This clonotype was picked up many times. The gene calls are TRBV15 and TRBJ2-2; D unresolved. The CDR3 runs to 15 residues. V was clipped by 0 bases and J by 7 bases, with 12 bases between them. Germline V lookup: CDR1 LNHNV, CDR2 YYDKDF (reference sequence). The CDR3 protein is CATSRDKVSSGELFF. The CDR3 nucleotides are TGTGCCACCAGCAGAGATAAGGTTTCAAGCGGGGAGCTGTTTTTT.

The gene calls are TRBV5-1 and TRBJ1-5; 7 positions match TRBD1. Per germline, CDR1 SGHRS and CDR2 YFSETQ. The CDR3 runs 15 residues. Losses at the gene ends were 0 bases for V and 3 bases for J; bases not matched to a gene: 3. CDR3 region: CASSLDGTDNQPQHF. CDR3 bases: TGCGCCAGCAGCTTGGATGGGACAGACAATCAGCCCCAGCATTTT.

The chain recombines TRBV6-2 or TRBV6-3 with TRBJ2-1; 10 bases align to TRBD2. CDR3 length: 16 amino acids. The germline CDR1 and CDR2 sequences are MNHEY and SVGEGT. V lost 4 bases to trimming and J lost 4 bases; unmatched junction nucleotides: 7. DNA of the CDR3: TGTGCCAGCAGTTCCCCTCTAGCGGGAGCTTACAATGAGCAGTTCTTC. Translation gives CASSSPLAGAYNEQFF.

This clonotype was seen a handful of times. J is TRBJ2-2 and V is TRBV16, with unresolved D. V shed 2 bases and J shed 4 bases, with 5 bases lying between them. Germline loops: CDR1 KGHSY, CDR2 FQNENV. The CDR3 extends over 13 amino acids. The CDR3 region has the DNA TGTGCCAGCAGCCAAAAGTTCACCGGGGAGCTGTTTTTT. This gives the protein CASSQKFTGELFF.

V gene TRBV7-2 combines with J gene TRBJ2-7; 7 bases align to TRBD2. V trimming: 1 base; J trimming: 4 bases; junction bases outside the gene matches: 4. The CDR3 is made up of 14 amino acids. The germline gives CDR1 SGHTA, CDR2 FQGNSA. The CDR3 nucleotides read TGTGCCAGCAGCTTAGAGGGACTAACGTACGAGCAGTACTTC. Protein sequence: CASSLEGLTYEQYF.

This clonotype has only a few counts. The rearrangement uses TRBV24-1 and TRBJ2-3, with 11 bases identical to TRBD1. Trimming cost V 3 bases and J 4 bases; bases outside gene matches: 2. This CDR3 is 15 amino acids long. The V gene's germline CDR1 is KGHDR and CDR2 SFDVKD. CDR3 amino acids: CATSDAGQGADTQYF. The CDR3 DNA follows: TGTGCCACCAGTGATGCGGGACAGGGGGCAGATACGCAGTATTTT.

CDR3 in DNA: TGTGCCAGCATAGGGGACCCGCGAAGAGGGGGTTACACCGGGGAGCTGTTTTTT. This encodes CASIGDPRRGGYTGELFF. The chain couples TRBV6-1 to TRBJ2-2; tentatively, D is TRBD1 (6 bases). The V gene's germline CDR1 is MNHNS and CDR2 SASEGT. The CDR3 length is 18 residues. V was clipped by 7 bases and J by 3 bases, with 24 bases between them.

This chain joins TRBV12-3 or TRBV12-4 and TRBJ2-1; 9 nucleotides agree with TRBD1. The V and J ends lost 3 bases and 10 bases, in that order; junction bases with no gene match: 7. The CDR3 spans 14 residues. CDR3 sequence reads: CASSFTGQGGEQFF. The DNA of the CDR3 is TGTGCCAGCAGTTTTACGGGACAGGGTGGCGAGCAGTTCTTC.

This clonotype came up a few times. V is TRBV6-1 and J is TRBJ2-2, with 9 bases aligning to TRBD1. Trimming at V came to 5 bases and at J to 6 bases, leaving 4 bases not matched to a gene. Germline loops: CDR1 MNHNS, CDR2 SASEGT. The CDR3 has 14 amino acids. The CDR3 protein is CASSRTGAAGELFF. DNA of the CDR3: TGTGCCAGCAGTAGGACAGGGGCGGCCGGGGAGCTGTTTTTT.

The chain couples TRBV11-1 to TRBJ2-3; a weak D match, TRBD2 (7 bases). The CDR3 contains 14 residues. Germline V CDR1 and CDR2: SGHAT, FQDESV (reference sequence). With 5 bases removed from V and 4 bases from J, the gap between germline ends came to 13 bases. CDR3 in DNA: TGTGCCAGCAGCCAGGGGACTACTGCAGATACGCAGTATTTT. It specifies CASSQGTTADTQYF.

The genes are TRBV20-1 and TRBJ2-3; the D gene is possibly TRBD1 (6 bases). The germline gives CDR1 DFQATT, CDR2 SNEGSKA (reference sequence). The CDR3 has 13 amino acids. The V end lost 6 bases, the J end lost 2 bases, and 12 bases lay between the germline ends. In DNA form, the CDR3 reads TGCAGTGCCGCGGACAGCTACACAGATACGCAGTATTTT. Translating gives CSAADSYTDTQYF.

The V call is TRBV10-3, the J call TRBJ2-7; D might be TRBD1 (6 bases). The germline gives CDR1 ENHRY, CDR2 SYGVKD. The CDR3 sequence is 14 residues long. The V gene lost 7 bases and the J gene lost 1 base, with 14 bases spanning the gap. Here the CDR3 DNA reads TGTGCCATCAACCGGGACGGACAGTCCTACGAGCAGTACTTC. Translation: CAINRDGQSYEQYF.

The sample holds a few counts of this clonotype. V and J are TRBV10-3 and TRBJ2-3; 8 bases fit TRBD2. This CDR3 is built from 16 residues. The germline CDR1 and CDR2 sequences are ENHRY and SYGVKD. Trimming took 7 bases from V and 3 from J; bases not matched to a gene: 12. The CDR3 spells CAIKNREGPGTDTQYF. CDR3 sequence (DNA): TGTGCCATCAAAAACCGGGAGGGCCCGGGGACAGATACGCAGTATTTT.

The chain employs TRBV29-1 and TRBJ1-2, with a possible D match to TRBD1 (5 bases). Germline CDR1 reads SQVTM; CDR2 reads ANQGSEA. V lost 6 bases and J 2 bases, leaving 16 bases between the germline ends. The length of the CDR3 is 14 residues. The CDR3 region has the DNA TGCAGCGTGCGGGGCGAGTCTTCAAACTATGGCTACACCTTC. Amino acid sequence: CSVRGESSNYGYTF.

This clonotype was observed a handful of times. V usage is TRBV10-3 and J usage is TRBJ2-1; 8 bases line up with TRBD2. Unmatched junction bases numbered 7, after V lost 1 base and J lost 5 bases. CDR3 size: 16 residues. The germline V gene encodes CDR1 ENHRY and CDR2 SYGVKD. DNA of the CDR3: TGTGCCATCAGTGAGTATCCGGGAGGGATTGACAATGAGCAGTTCTTC. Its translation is CAISEYPGGIDNEQFF.

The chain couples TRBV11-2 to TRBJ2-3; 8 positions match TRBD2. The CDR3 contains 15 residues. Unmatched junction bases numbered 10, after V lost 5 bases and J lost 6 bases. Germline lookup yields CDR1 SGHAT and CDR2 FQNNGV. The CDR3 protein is CASSLVRGGGDTQYF. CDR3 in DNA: TGTGCCAGCAGCCTCGTTCGGGGGGGCGGGGATACGCAGTATTTT.

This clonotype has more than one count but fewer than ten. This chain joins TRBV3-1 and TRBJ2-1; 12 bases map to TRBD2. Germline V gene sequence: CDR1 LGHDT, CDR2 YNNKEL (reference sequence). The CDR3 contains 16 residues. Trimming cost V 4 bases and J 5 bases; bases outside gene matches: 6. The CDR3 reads CASSRTSGTLNNEQFF. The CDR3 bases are TGTGCCAGCAGCCGGACTAGCGGGACCTTAAACAATGAGCAGTTCTTC.

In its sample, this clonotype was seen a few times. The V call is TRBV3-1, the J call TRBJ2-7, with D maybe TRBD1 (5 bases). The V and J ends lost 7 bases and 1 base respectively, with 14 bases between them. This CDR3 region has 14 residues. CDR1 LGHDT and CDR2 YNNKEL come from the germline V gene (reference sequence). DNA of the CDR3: TGTGCCAGCATGGACCGACGGACATCCTACGAGCAGTACTTC. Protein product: CASMDRRTSYEQYF.

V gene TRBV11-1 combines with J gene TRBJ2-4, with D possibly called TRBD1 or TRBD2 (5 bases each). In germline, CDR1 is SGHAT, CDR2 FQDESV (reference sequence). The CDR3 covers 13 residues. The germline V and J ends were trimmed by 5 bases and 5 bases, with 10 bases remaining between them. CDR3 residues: CASSPPGQNIQYF. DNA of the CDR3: TGTGCCAGCAGCCCTCCGGGACAAAACATTCAGTACTTC.